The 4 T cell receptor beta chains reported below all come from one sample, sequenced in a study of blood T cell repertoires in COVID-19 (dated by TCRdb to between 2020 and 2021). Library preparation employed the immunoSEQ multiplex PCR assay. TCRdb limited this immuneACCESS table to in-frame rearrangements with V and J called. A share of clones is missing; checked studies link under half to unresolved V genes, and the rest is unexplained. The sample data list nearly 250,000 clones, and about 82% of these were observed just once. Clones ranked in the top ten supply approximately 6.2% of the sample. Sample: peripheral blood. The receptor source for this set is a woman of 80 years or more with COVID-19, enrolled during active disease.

The CDR3 DNA is TGCGCCAGCAGCTCAGAGGGTCCGGAGCGGGGGGTCCAAGAGACCCAGTACTTC. Translation: CASSSEGPERGVQETQYF. The chain joins TRBV4-1 to TRBJ2-5, with 9 bases identical to TRBD2. This CDR3 spans 18 amino acids. Germline V lookup: CDR1 MGHRA, CDR2 YSYEKL. V lost 5 bases to trimming and J lost 1 base; unmatched junction nucleotides: 14.

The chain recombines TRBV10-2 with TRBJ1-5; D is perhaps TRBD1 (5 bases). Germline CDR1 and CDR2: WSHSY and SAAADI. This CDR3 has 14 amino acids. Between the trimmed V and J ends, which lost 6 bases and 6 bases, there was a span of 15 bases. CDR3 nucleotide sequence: TGCGCCAGCAGCCCCGGCGGGGGGAGTCAGCCCCAGCATTTT. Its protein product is CASSPGGGSQPQHF.

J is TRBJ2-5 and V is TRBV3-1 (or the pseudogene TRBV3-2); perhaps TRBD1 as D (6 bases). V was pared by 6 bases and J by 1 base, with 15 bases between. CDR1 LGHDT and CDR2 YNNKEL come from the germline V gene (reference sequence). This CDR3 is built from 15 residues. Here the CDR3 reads CASSPQGRSQETQYF. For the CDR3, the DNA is TGTGCCAGCAGTCCTCAGGGGCGGTCCCAAGAGACCCAGTACTTC.

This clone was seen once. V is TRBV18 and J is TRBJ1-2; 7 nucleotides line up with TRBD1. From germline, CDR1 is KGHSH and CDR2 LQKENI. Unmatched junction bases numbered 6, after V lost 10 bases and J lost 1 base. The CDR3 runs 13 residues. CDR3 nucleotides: TGTGCCACCCGGCAGGGGGGTAACTATGGCTACACCTTC. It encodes CATRQGGNYGYTF. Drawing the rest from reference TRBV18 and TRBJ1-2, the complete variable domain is NAGVMQNPRHLVRRRGQEARLRCSPMKGHSHVYWYRQLPEEGLKFMVYLQKENIIDESGMPKERFSAEFPKEGPSILRIQQVVRGDSAAYFCATRQGGNYGYTFGSGTRLTVV.